Shown below are 4 T cell receptor beta chains from a single sample sequenced in a study of T-cell reconstitution after alpha-beta-depleted transplantation in children. The library targeted TCRbeta and was prepared with unique molecular identifiers. TCRdb fed the PCR reads into MiXCR, producing one record per CDR3 protein. The sample contains hundreds of thousands of distinct CDR3 sequences, roughly a sixth of which appear only once. The sample in question was PBMCs, mostly from graft donor cells, obtained 360 days after TCRalphabeta/CD19-depleted stem cell transplant. The source of these receptors is a male patient under 10 years old who had a stem cell transplant for acute lymphoblastic leukemia, so the T cells may come from the graft donor.

The rearrangement uses TRBV20-1 and TRBJ2-7; D may be TRBD1 (5 bases). V was pared by 6 bases and J by 0 bases, with 15 bases between. The CDR3 loop spans 14 amino acids. Germline loops: CDR1 DFQATT, CDR2 SNEGSKA (reference sequence). The CDR3 loop is CSARQPLPSYEQYF. CDR3 nucleotide sequence: TGCAGTGCCAGACAGCCTTTGCCCTCCTACGAGCAGTACTTC.

The rearrangement joins TRBV5-1 to TRBJ2-3; 7 positions agree with TRBD1. V shed 6 bases, J shed 4 bases, and the junction held 8 bases outside the gene matches. CDR1 and CDR2 (germline): SGHRS, YFSETQ. This CDR3 is 14 amino acids long. The CDR3 here is CASTLTGPPDTQYF. In DNA form, the CDR3 reads TGCGCCAGCACCCTGACAGGGCCACCAGATACGCAGTATTTT.

The chain has TRBV10-3 and TRBJ2-1, with D tentatively TRBD1 (5 bases). The CDR3 spans 15 residues. CDR1 is ENHRY, CDR2 SYGVKD, per germline. V was clipped by 10 bases and J by 7 bases, with 23 bases between them. The CDR3 region has the DNA TGTGCCAGCACCTCCCGAGACAGCAGACGAAATGAGCAGTTCTTC. Encoded protein: CASTSRDSRRNEQFF.

J is TRBJ1-1 and V is TRBV18; D call uncertain. V was shortened by 2 bases and J by 8 bases, with 9 bases between the two germline ends. The CDR3 consists of 12 residues. Germline CDR1 reads KGHSH; CDR2 reads LQKENI. The CDR3 DNA is TGTGCCAGCTCACCAACCCCAGCAGAAGCTTTCTTT. Protein: CASSPTPAEAFF.